The 13 T cell receptor beta chains below all came from one sample that was sequenced in a study of T cell repertoires in cytomegalovirus infection. Their target antigens are unknown. One entry per CDR3 protein, called by TCRdb with MiXCR from the reads. The repertoire includes roughly 990,000 distinct CDR3 sequences, 31% of them detected once, and over 12% sits in the top ten. Here the sequenced sample was cultured CD8+ T cells from PBMCs, taken from culture after CMV antigen stimulation. The receptors shown here come from a human donor in good health (CMV status not recorded). Some clones in this sample may be carry-over from other donors' samples.

This chain links TRBV4-1 with TRBJ2-5, with D unclear. V lost 2 bases to trimming and J lost 5 bases, with 12 bases between them. This CDR3 spans 14 amino acids. Germline-derived CDR1 and CDR2 are MGHRA and YSYEKL. CDR3 protein: CASSQYSSGETQYF. CDR3 sequence (DNA): TGCGCCAGCAGCCAATACTCTAGTGGGGAGACCCAGTACTTC.

The V gene is TRBV7-9, the J gene TRBJ1-3, with D possibly being TRBD1 (5 bases). The V and J ends lost 4 bases and 2 bases respectively, with 9 bases between them. Germline V gene sequence: CDR1 SEHNR, CDR2 FQNEAQ (reference sequence). This CDR3 is 14 amino acids long. The CDR3 sequence is CASSYGGAGNTIYF. DNA for the CDR3: TGTGCCAGCAGCTACGGGGGGGCTGGAAACACCATATATTTT.

V gene TRBV28 combines with J gene TRBJ1-2; 8 bases fit TRBD1. V lost 2 bases to trimming and J lost 7 bases; unmatched junction nucleotides: 15. The CDR3 extends over 17 amino acids. Germline V gene data show CDR1 as MDHEN and CDR2 as SYDVKM. In nucleotides, the CDR3 is TGTGCCAGCAGTTTAACCCGGGACAGGCGAGGCTTCGGTGGCTACACCTTC. This gives the protein CASSLTRDRRGFGGYTF.

The V call is TRBV12-3 or TRBV12-4, the J call TRBJ2-2, with 8 bases matching TRBD2. The length of the CDR3 is 16 residues. Trimming cost V 3 bases and J 4 bases; bases outside gene matches: 7. The CDR3 spells CASSFWTSQLTGELFF. CDR3 bases: TGTGCCAGCAGTTTCTGGACTAGCCAGCTCACCGGGGAGCTGTTTTTT.

The table lists this clonotype with a count of one. The genes are TRBV9 and TRBJ2-1, with a possible D match to TRBD1 (5 bases). The germline V and J ends were trimmed by 0 bases and 7 bases, with 11 bases remaining between them. The CDR3 extends over 14 amino acids. The germline V gene encodes CDR1 SGDLS and CDR2 YYNGEE. CDR3 bases: TGTGCCAGCAGCGTAGCGGCAGGGTCTAATGAGCAGTTCTTC. Amino acids: CASSVAAGSNEQFF.

Only a few counts were recorded for this clonotype. The chain links TRBV7-9 to TRBJ2-7; possible D gene TRBD1, 6 bases. CDR1 and CDR2 from the germline V gene are SEHNR and FQNEAQ (reference sequence). Between the trimmed V and J ends, which lost 0 bases and 3 bases, there was a span of 15 bases. CDR3 length: 16 amino acids. CDR3 DNA sequence: TGTGCCAGCAGCTTAGCAGCAGGGGAAAGGTTCTACGAGCAGTACTTC. Protein sequence: CASSLAAGERFYEQYF.

V is TRBV24-1 and J is TRBJ2-2, with TRBD1 matching 9 bases. This CDR3 is built from 14 residues. The V segment lost 5 bases and the J segment 7 bases; nucleotides outside the gene matches: 4. Germline V gene lookup returns CDR1 KGHDR and CDR2 SFDVKD. The CDR3 is CATSARQGDGELFF. Here the CDR3 DNA reads TGTGCCACCAGTGCCCGACAGGGGGACGGGGAGCTGTTTTTT.

This clonotype was seen many times. The V and J genes are TRBV7-2 and TRBJ2-7, with 7 bases lining up with TRBD1. Germline V gene sequence: CDR1 SGHTA, CDR2 FQGNSA. This CDR3 is 14 amino acids long. The V segment lost 0 bases and the J segment 3 bases; nucleotides outside the gene matches: 2. The CDR3 is CASSLAHRGYEQYV. CDR3 DNA sequence: TGTGCCAGCAGCTTAGCGCACAGGGGCTACGAGCAGTACGTC.

This chain uses TRBV15 with TRBJ2-1, with D hard to call. The CDR3 has 12 amino acids. Germline-derived CDR1 and CDR2 are LNHNV and YYDKDF (reference sequence). With 3 bases removed from V and 9 bases from J, the gap between germline ends came to 9 bases. The CDR3 here is CATSSDTSEQFF. The CDR3 region has the DNA TGTGCCACCAGCAGTGATACAAGTGAGCAGTTCTTC.

This clonotype was seen repeatedly, ten times or more. V usage is TRBV7-2 and J usage is TRBJ2-3; 11 bases fit TRBD2. The V gene's germline CDR1 is SGHTA and CDR2 FQGNSA. Trimming removed 4 bases from V and 1 base from J; junction bases left unmatched: 7. The CDR3 loop spans 17 amino acids. This CDR3 is CASSSLLAGARTDTQYF. The CDR3 DNA follows: TGTGCCAGCAGCTCTTTACTAGCGGGGGCCCGCACAGATACGCAGTATTTT.

The chain combines TRBV2 with TRBJ2-2; TRBD2 might be the D (6 bases). CDR1 and CDR2 from the germline V gene are SNHLY and FYNNEI. V lost 1 base to trimming and J lost 6 bases, with 9 bases between them. The CDR3 has 14 residues. CDR3 loop: CASSEGRGSGELFF. The CDR3 DNA sequence: TGTGCCAGCAGTGAAGGGAGGGGTTCCGGGGAGCTGTTTTTT.

A word on this clonotype: One end of the junction varies from germline; a read error may be responsible. The genes are TRBV27 and TRBJ2-7; perhaps TRBD1 as D (6 bases). CDR1 MNHEY and CDR2 SMNVEV come from the germline V gene (reference sequence). This CDR3 is built from 13 residues. The CDR3 sequence is CVSSPDRNYEQYF. The CDR3 coding sequence is TGTGTCAGCAGCCCGGACAGAAACTACGAGCAGTACTTC.

In its sample, this clonotype was seen many times. The chain carries TRBV7-6 and TRBJ2-5; perhaps TRBD2 as D (6 bases). The CDR3 totals 15 residues. Trimming shortened V by 5 bases and J by 7 bases, and 20 bases separated the two germline ends. Germline V gives CDR1 SGHVS, CDR2 FNYEAQ. CDR3 coding DNA: TGTGCCAGCAGCCCCGTACCCGGGACTTCAACGACCCAGTACTTC. Protein product: CASSPVPGTSTTQYF.